The present T cell receptor beta chain was sequenced within a study of T cell responses to AZD1222 COVID-19 vaccine. Assay: immunoSEQ multiplex PCR; the TCRdb copy retains only in-frame clones and omits some. The sample has under 150,000 clones, roughly 92% seen once. Overall study findings and caveats: Compared with day 0, the breadth and depth of the Spike-specific TCR repertoire rose significantly after two doses of AZD1222. Mostly white British, mostly female donors; authors suggested clonal diversity may be underestimated. Baseline testing showed seropositivity in only a handful of AZD1222 recipients.

With respect to this clone: Antigen specificity is unknown.

Recipients boosted at about 4 weeks or about 12 weeks are pooled. The CDR3 runs to 14 residues. Trimming took 3 bases from V and 5 from J; bases not matched to a gene: 4. CDR1 and CDR2 (germline): ENHRY, SYGVKD. The TCR originated in an adult who received the AZD1222 COVID-19 vaccine. Specimen: peripheral blood, collected 28 days after the second AZD1222 dose. V and J are TRBV10-3 and TRBJ2-5; 9 nucleotides agree with TRBD2. DNA for the CDR3: TGTGCCATCAGTGAAATAGCGGGAGAGGAGACCCAGTACTTC. Its protein is CAISEIAGEETQYF.